The 27 T cell receptor beta chains below were found in one sample sequenced in a study of glioma-infiltrating T cells after dendritic cell vaccination. Profiled with immunoSEQ multiplex PCR; TCRdb holds only in-frame clones, not every one. This sample has roughly 68,000 clones, with around 83% found just once. The material sequenced was blood, taken before dendritic cell vaccination. The receptors come from a human donor with glioblastoma.

The chain carries TRBV6-6 and TRBJ2-7, with 12 bases identical to TRBD2. V lost 5 bases and J lost 0; bases outside the gene matches: 2. The CDR3 runs to 15 residues. The germline V gene has CDR1 MNHNY and CDR2 SVGAGI (reference sequence). The CDR3, as DNA: TGTGCCAGCAGTCTAGCGGGGGGGAGCTCCTACGAGCAGTACTTC. It yields the protein CASSLAGGSSYEQYF.

This CDR3 reads CASSRPTGSGESTEAFF. The CDR3, as DNA: TGTGCCAGCAGTCGTCCGACAGGGTCCGGAGAGAGCACTGAAGCTTTCTTT. The chain combines TRBV28 with TRBJ1-1, with 7 nucleotides matching TRBD1. V shed 5 bases, J shed 4 bases, and the junction held 16 bases outside the gene matches. Germline lookup yields CDR1 MDHEN and CDR2 SYDVKM. This CDR3 has 17 amino acids.

The V and J genes are TRBV5-4 and TRBJ2-5; 10 nucleotides match TRBD2. J was trimmed by 4 bases and V by 5 bases; bases with no gene match: 8. The CDR3 sequence is 15 residues long. In germline, CDR1 is SGHNT, CDR2 YYREEE (reference sequence). The CDR3 reads CASRLSGGALETQYF. CDR3 coding DNA: TGTGCCAGCAGGCTCAGCGGGGGGGCCTTAGAGACCCAGTACTTC.

The V and J genes are TRBV28 and TRBJ1-5, with D maybe TRBD1 (5 bases). In germline, CDR1 is MDHEN, CDR2 SYDVKM. Trimming removed 2 bases at V and 9 bases at J, with 11 bases between. The CDR3 runs to 13 residues. The CDR3 sequence is CASSLLAGGPQHF. The CDR3 DNA reads as TGTGCCAGCAGTTTACTCGCCGGGGGGCCCCAGCATTTT.

This clone was detected only once. A junction boundary mismatches the germline segment, possibly from a read error. The V and J genes are TRBV27 and TRBJ2-3, with 9 bases matching TRBD2. CDR3 size: 16 residues. Per germline, CDR1 MNHEY and CDR2 SMNVEV (reference sequence). The CDR3 reads CASSLGGTSHTDAQYF. The DNA for the CDR3 is TGTGCCAGCAGTTTGGGAGGGACTAGCCACACAGATGCGCAGTATTTT.

This chain uses TRBV29-1 with TRBJ2-7; D possibly corresponds to TRBD2 (6 bases). The CDR3 length is 12 residues. Trimming stripped 7 bases from V and 2 bases from J, with 12 bases between. Looked up from germline, CDR1 is SQVTM and CDR2 is ANQGSEA. The CDR3 spells CSALEGTYEQYF. CDR3 nucleotides: TGCAGCGCCTTGGAGGGGACCTACGAGCAGTACTTC.

This rearrangement joins TRBV28 to TRBJ2-7, with a possible D match to TRBD2 (6 bases). The germline gives CDR1 MDHEN, CDR2 SYDVKM. Trimming removed 6 bases at V and 0 bases at J, with 15 bases between. The CDR3 consists of 15 residues. In nucleotides, the CDR3 is TGTGCCAGCAGCCCCACTAGCCCGCCCTCCTACGAGCAGTACTTC. Encoded protein: CASSPTSPPSYEQYF.

The V call is TRBV10-2, the J call TRBJ2-5; TRBD2 might be the D (5 bases). The J call may be mistaken, given a closer DNA end match to TRBJ2-7. Germline assignment: CDR1 WSHSY and CDR2 SAAADI. This CDR3 has 14 residues. The CDR3 sequence is CASSDAGRSYEQYF. CDR3 DNA: TGCGCCAGCAGTGACGCGGGCAGATCCTACGAGCAGTACTTC.

The chain links TRBV5-8 to TRBJ2-5; perhaps TRBD2 as D (6 bases). The CDR3 extends over 18 amino acids. Germline V gene sequence: CDR1 SGHTS, CDR2 YDEGEE. Trimming removed 4 bases from V and 5 bases from J, with 27 bases in between. This CDR3 is CASSATSWPRESLETQYF. Written as DNA, the CDR3 is TGTGCCAGCAGCGCCACTAGTTGGCCGCGGGAATCCTTGGAGACCCAGTACTTC.

This clone appeared a few times. The J gene is TRBJ2-7, the V gene TRBV27; a possible D gene is TRBD1 (5 bases). CDR1 is MNHEY and CDR2 is SMNVEV in the germline V gene (reference sequence). Trimming removed 6 bases from V and 2 bases from J, with 14 bases in between. The CDR3 length is 14 residues. The CDR3: CASSQLPRAYEQYF. The DNA of the CDR3 is TGTGCCAGCAGCCAACTCCCCAGGGCCTACGAGCAGTACTTC.

The rearrangement joins TRBV2 to TRBJ2-3; the match to TRBD1 covers 8 bases. The CDR3 contains 18 residues. Per germline, CDR1 SNHLY and CDR2 FYNNEI. V lost 3 bases and J lost 3; bases outside the gene matches: 14. In DNA form, the CDR3 reads TGTGCCAGCAGTGAGGAGTTTCTACGACAGGGGTGGACAGATACGCAGTATTTT. As protein: CASSEEFLRQGWTDTQYF.

The rearrangement uses TRBV5-1 and TRBJ2-4; perhaps TRBD1 as D (5 bases). The CDR3 sequence is 13 residues long. CDR1 SGHRS and CDR2 YFSETQ come from the germline V gene. Trimming left V 0 bases short and J 5 bases short, with 6 bases between. The CDR3 nucleotides read TGCGCCAGCAGCTTGGTACAGGAAAACATTCAGTACTTC. This codes for CASSLVQENIQYF.

This clone has only one observation. J is TRBJ1-1 and V is TRBV7-9; D is uncertain. In germline, CDR1 is SEHNR, CDR2 FQNEAQ (reference sequence). Trimming stripped 1 base from V and 4 bases from J, with 25 bases between. This CDR3 has 19 residues. This chain's CDR3 is CASSLESGSLGRAFTEAFF. The CDR3 coding sequence is TGTGCCAGCAGCTTAGAGTCGGGGTCTCTTGGTAGGGCCTTCACTGAAGCTTTCTTT.

A note on this clone: This specimen includes other DNA sequences encoding the same CDR3. The chain uses TRBV5-6 and TRBJ2-4, with 10 bases fitting TRBD2. CDR1 is SGHDT and CDR2 is YYEEEE in the germline V gene. This CDR3 region has 15 residues. The ends lost 4 bases at V and 5 bases at J; junction bases unmatched: 6. CDR3 in DNA: TGTGCCAGCAGCATAGCGGGGGGCGACGAAAACATTCAGTACTTC. It encodes CASSIAGGDENIQYF.

CDR3: CASRDSSSYEQYF. CDR3 sequence (DNA): TGCGCCAGCAGGGACTCTAGCTCCTACGAGCAGTACTTC. The rearrangement uses TRBV5-1 and TRBJ2-7; TRBD2 might be the D (5 bases). Trimming cost V 5 bases and J 0 bases, with 9 bases left between them. Germline CDR1 is SGHRS and CDR2 is YFSETQ. CDR3 length equals 13 residues.

The chain has TRBV7-2 and TRBJ2-5, with 10 bases aligning to TRBD2. From germline, CDR1 is SGHTA and CDR2 FQGNSA. CDR3 size: 15 residues. Trimming cost V 1 base and J 6 bases; bases outside gene matches: 5. The CDR3: CASSLGSSGGQTQYF. CDR3 nucleotides: TGTGCCAGCAGCTTAGGGTCTAGCGGGGGCCAGACCCAGTACTTC.

The gene calls are TRBV29-1 and TRBJ1-4, with TRBD1 matching 8 bases. This CDR3 region has 12 residues. Germline CDR1 reads SQVTM; CDR2 reads ANQGSEA. CDR3 region: CAGGAVGEKLFF. The CDR3 DNA sequence: TGCGCAGGGGGCGCGGTTGGAGAAAAACTGTTTTTT.

The chain recombines TRBV7-2 with TRBJ2-7; weak D call: TRBD2 (5 bases). The CDR3 length is 15 residues. V gave up 5 bases and J gave up 0 bases, with 14 bases separating them. Germline V lookup: CDR1 SGHTA, CDR2 FQGNSA. The CDR3 here is CASSPWLAGSYEQYF. CDR3 coding DNA: TGTGCCAGCAGCCCCTGGCTAGCAGGCTCCTACGAGCAGTACTTC.

The chain uses TRBV18 and TRBJ2-1; 11 bases agree with TRBD1. The V segment lost 4 bases and the J segment 7 bases; nucleotides outside the gene matches: 6. Germline CDR1 reads KGHSH; CDR2 reads LQKENI. The CDR3 contains 15 residues. The CDR3 is CASSQTGQGVNEQFF. DNA of the CDR3: TGTGCCAGCTCACAAACGGGACAGGGGGTTAATGAGCAGTTCTTC.

The gene calls are TRBV11-1 and TRBJ2-1; TRBD1 agrees at 10 bases. Trimming at V came to 7 bases and at J to 0 bases, leaving 12 bases not matched to a gene. From germline, CDR1 is SGHAT and CDR2 FQDESV (reference sequence). There are 18 residues in the CDR3. CDR3: CASTSGTGAGASYNEQFF. The DNA for the CDR3 is TGTGCCAGCACCTCCGGGACAGGGGCCGGAGCCTCCTACAATGAGCAGTTCTTC. Full variable domain (outside the CDR3, taken from reference TRBV11-1 and TRBJ2-1): EAEVAQSPRYKITEKSQAVAFWCDPISGHATLYWYRQILGQGPELLVQFQDESVVDDSQLPKDRFSAERLKGVDSTLKIQPAELGDSAMYLCASTSGTGAGASYNEQFFGPGTRLTVL.

This chain uses TRBV7-9 with TRBJ2-7; D not resolved. Germline CDR1 and CDR2: SEHNR and FQNEAQ (reference sequence). Between the trimmed V and J ends, which lost 1 base and 7 bases, there was a span of 5 bases. The CDR3 length is 11 residues. CDR3: CASSLGREQYF. CDR3 sequence (DNA): TGTGCCAGCAGCTTAGGCAGGGAGCAGTACTTC.

The chain employs TRBV2 and TRBJ2-7, with D uncertain. Germline lookup yields CDR1 SNHLY and CDR2 FYNNEI. Trimming took off 9 bases at V and 2 bases at J, with 11 bases between the two ends. The CDR3 sequence is 12 residues long. Here the CDR3 DNA reads TGTGCCAGGGTCCAGGTTCCCTACGAGCAGTACTTC. It translates to CARVQVPYEQYF.

The chain has TRBV11-2 and TRBJ2-7, with 7 bases lining up with TRBD1. The germline V gene has CDR1 SGHAT and CDR2 FQNNGV. V was clipped by 2 bases and J by 5 bases; unmatched bases: 6. This CDR3 is 14 amino acids long. In DNA form, the CDR3 reads TGTGCCAGCAGCTTAAACAGGGGAGTACACGAGCAGTACTTC. This encodes CASSLNRGVHEQYF.

This chain links TRBV7-8 with TRBJ2-6; 9 nucleotides agree with TRBD2. J was trimmed by 3 bases and V by 5 bases; bases with no gene match: 14. The CDR3 loop spans 19 amino acids. The germline V gene encodes CDR1 SGHVS and CDR2 FQNEAQ. CDR3 nucleotides: TGTGCCAGCAGCCCTTGGGCGCTAGCGGGGCCGGGTGGGGCCAACGTCCTGACTTTC. Encoded protein: CASSPWALAGPGGANVLTF.

Here the CDR3 DNA reads TGTGCCAGCAGAGGGGACCTGGGGGGTGAAAAACTGTTTTTT. Translation gives CASRGDLGGEKLFF. The chain uses TRBV7-9 and TRBJ1-4; D is possibly TRBD1 (5 bases). Germline V gene data show CDR1 as SEHNR and CDR2 as FQNEAQ (reference sequence). Trimming cost V 6 bases and J 7 bases, with 15 bases left between them. CDR3 length: 14 amino acids.

The rearrangement links TRBV28 to TRBJ1-5; D ambiguous. Germline V CDR1 and CDR2: MDHEN, SYDVKM. Trimming took off 5 bases at V and 2 bases at J, with 13 bases between the two ends. The CDR3 is 15 residues long. CDR3 DNA: TGTGCCAGCAGTATCGCGGGTCGGGGCAATCAGCCCCAGCATTTT. Translated: CASSIAGRGNQPQHF. The full variable domain, in which reference TRBV28 and TRBJ1-5 provide the parts outside the CDR3, is DVKVTQSSRYLVKRTGEKVFLECVQDMDHENMFWYRQDPGLGLRLIYFSYDVKMKEKGDIPEGYSVSREKKERFSLILESASTNQTSMYLCASSIAGRGNQPQHFGDGTRLSIL.

The V call is TRBV7-9, the J call TRBJ2-7; TRBD1 agrees at 7 bases. V was pared by 5 bases and J by 5 bases, with 6 bases of the junction left unmatched. The germline V gene encodes CDR1 SEHNR and CDR2 FQNEAQ (reference sequence). The CDR3 runs 13 residues. The CDR3 bases are TGTGCCAGCAGCACCCGGACAGGCCACGAGCAGTACTTC. Its translation is CASSTRTGHEQYF.